The 2 T cell receptor beta chains presented below share a single source sample, sequenced in a study of CD8 T cells in ankylosing spondylitis. TCRdb reprocessed the 5' RACE reads via MiXCR and lists one record per CDR3 protein. In the table there are 300,000 to 400,000 distinct CDR3 sequences, more than 20% of which are singletons. These receptors lack a known antigen. Study-wide points: Roughly 8 highly homologous variants made up a TCR beta motif that seemed to typify ankylosing spondylitis blood.

Sequencing used blood, either unsorted or a sorted T cell fraction (not recorded which). These receptors were taken from a male donor with ankylosing spondylitis.

This clonotype has only a few counts. This chain connects TRBV29-1 to TRBJ1-4, with 9 bases aligning to TRBD1. This CDR3 contains 14 residues. CDR1 and CDR2 from the germline V gene are SQVTM and ANQGSEA. Trimming removed 6 bases from V and 0 bases from J; junction bases left unmatched: 2. This CDR3 reads CSVGTGSTNEKLFF. The DNA of the CDR3 is TGCAGCGTCGGGACAGGGTCAACTAATGAAAAACTGTTTTTT.

This clonotype was detected a few times. The chain combines TRBV29-1 with TRBJ1-6; D gene ambiguous. This CDR3 spans 13 amino acids. Germline V gives CDR1 SQVTM, CDR2 ANQGSEA. The ends were cut back, 4 bases at V and 11 bases at J, with 15 bases in the middle. CDR3 region: CSVGGPGGAPLHF. The CDR3 coding sequence is TGCAGCGTTGGAGGGCCAGGTGGAGCACCCCTCCACTTT. Based on the CDR3 plus reference TRBV29-1 and TRBJ1-6, the full variable domain is SAVISQKPSRDICQRGTSLTIQCQVDSQVTMMFWYRQQPGQSLTLIATANQGSEATYESGFVIDKFPISRPNLTFSTLTVSNMSPEDSSIYLCSVGGPGGAPLHFGNGTRLTVT.